These 16 T cell receptor beta chains originate from one sample sequenced in a study of cytomegalovirus exposure and HLA in healthy donors. PCR was performed using 60 Vbeta and 13 Jbeta primers. Some clones are missing from TCRdb's copy, which holds only in-frame ones; the method was immunoSEQ multiplex PCR. Among about 86,000 clones, roughly three quarters were seen once, and the ten largest hold around 15%. The source material was PBMCs. The receptors shown here come from a woman in her forties in good health and CMV-seropositive.

The rearrangement uses TRBV4-3 and TRBJ1-2; 7 nucleotides agree with TRBD1. This CDR3 spans 15 amino acids. Trimming removed 5 bases from V and 8 bases from J; junction bases left unmatched: 14. Germline CDR1 reads LGHNA; CDR2 reads YSLEER. In DNA form, the CDR3 reads TGCGCCAGCAGCATCCAGGGACAGTCGATCGGCGGCTACACCTTC. This sequence encodes CASSIQGQSIGGYTF.

The count of this clone is one. This sequence joins TRBV7-6 and TRBJ2-5, with 7 bases lining up with TRBD2. The junction had 5 bases not matched to a gene; V was cut back by 3 bases and J by 4 bases. Germline CDR1 is SGHVS and CDR2 is FNYEAQ. The CDR3 is 14 residues long. The CDR3 loop reads CASSLGREGETQYF. The CDR3 DNA follows: TGTGCCAGCAGCTTGGGGAGGGAAGGAGAGACCCAGTACTTC.

Only one count was recorded for this clone. The sample contains more than one DNA sequence encoding this CDR3. The rearrangement joins TRBV9 to TRBJ2-5; TRBD2 might be the D (5 bases). This CDR3 is 14 amino acids long. Germline V gene sequence: CDR1 SGDLS, CDR2 YYNGEE. Trimming left V 0 bases short and J 1 base short, with 7 bases between. CDR3: CASSVGTLQETQYF. Written as DNA, the CDR3 is TGTGCCAGCAGCGTAGGGACTCTCCAAGAGACCCAGTACTTC.

The chain couples TRBV5-4 to TRBJ2-2; 8 nucleotides align to TRBD1. The CDR3 is 16 amino acids. With V trimmed by 4 bases and J by 3 bases, 8 bases remained unmatched. Germline V lookup: CDR1 SGHNT, CDR2 YYREEE (reference sequence). The CDR3 nucleotides read TGTGCCAGCAGCCGATTGACAGGGGTCGACACCGGGGAGCTGTTTTTT. Protein sequence: CASSRLTGVDTGELFF.

Of note for this clone: At one end the junction does not follow the germline gene, possibly because of a read error. The chain is built from TRBV7-8 and TRBJ1-1; possible D gene TRBD1, 6 bases. The CDR3 runs 14 residues. The germline gives CDR1 SGHVS, CDR2 FQNEAQ. The CDR3 protein is CASSVTGENAEAFF. CDR3 nucleotide sequence: TGTGCCAGCAGTGTGACAGGCGAGAACGCTGAAGCTTTCTTT.

The rearrangement joins TRBV5-1 to TRBJ1-3, with D possibly TRBD1 on 6 matching bases. From germline, CDR1 is SGHRS and CDR2 YFSETQ. The CDR3 covers 15 residues. Trimming removed 5 bases from V and 3 bases from J, with 15 bases in between. The CDR3 bases are TGCGCCAGCAGTGCTCGGGGGGCAGATGGAAACACCATATATTTT. Protein: CASSARGADGNTIYF.

V gene TRBV4-1 combines with J gene TRBJ1-3, with TRBD1 as a possible D gene (5 bases). The germline gives CDR1 MGHRA, CDR2 YSYEKL. CDR3 length equals 18 residues. The V end was cut by 0 bases, the J end by 3 bases, with 18 bases between. CDR3 loop: CASSQEGGTTSFGNTIYF. The DNA for the CDR3 is TGCGCCAGCAGCCAAGAGGGGGGAACGACCAGTTTTGGAAACACCATATATTTT.

The chain joins TRBV30 to TRBJ1-5, with D maybe TRBD1 (5 bases). Germline CDR1 and CDR2: GTSNPN and SVGIG (reference sequence). The length of the CDR3 is 16 residues. V was clipped by 0 bases and J by 4 bases, with 16 bases between them. The CDR3 DNA is TGTGCCTGGAGTGTCTCCCGGACCCCAGGGAATCAGCCCCAGCATTTT. Translation: CAWSVSRTPGNQPQHF.

The chain combines TRBV6-1 with TRBJ2-3; 8 nucleotides agree with TRBD2. Germline CDR1 is MNHNS and CDR2 is SASEGT. Unmatched junction bases numbered 5, after V lost 3 bases and J lost 0 bases. The CDR3 sequence is 16 residues long. The CDR3 nucleotides read TGTGCCAGCAGTGACCGCTCTAGCGGGAGCACAGATACGCAGTATTTT. It encodes CASSDRSSGSTDTQYF.

This chain joins TRBV5-1 and TRBJ2-1, with TRBD2 identical over 14 bases. Germline loops: CDR1 SGHRS, CDR2 YFSETQ. The CDR3 totals 16 residues. V lost 4 bases and J lost 7; bases outside the gene matches: 7. The CDR3 spells CASSLPTSGGANEQFF. In DNA form, the CDR3 reads TGCGCCAGCAGCCTCCCGACTAGCGGGGGGGCGAATGAGCAGTTCTTC.

This clone has just one count. CDR3 protein: CASSPVTSGNNEQFF. CDR3 DNA sequence: TGTGCCAGCTCACCGGTGACTAGCGGGAACAATGAGCAGTTCTTC. V and J are TRBV18 and TRBJ2-1; 11 bases map to TRBD2. The CDR3 extends over 15 amino acids. Unmatched junction bases numbered 3, after V lost 3 bases and J lost 5 bases. CDR1 is KGHSH, CDR2 LQKENI, per germline.

V gene TRBV2 combines with J gene TRBJ2-1; TRBD1 aligns across 9 bases. The CDR3 loop spans 12 amino acids. V dropped 2 bases and J dropped 16; count of bases not matched to a gene: 6. Germline CDR1 and CDR2: SNHLY and FYNNEI. CDR3 loop: CASSESGTGNFF. CDR3 in DNA: TGTGCCAGCAGTGAATCGGGGACAGGGAATTTCTTC.

This clone showed up just a few times. The V and J genes are TRBV14 and TRBJ2-2, with D maybe TRBD1 (5 bases). Trimming left V 4 bases short and J 3 bases short, with 9 bases between. Germline loops: CDR1 SGHDN, CDR2 FVKESK. The CDR3 covers 14 residues. CDR3 in amino acids: CASSPRVHTGELFF. The CDR3 nucleotides read TGTGCCAGCAGCCCCAGGGTACACACCGGGGAGCTGTTTTTT.

The chain couples TRBV7-6 to TRBJ1-1, with D possibly matching TRBD1 (6 bases). V lost 5 bases and J 11 bases, leaving 12 bases between the germline ends. CDR3 length: 11 amino acids. Germline lookup yields CDR1 SGHVS and CDR2 FNYEAQ. The CDR3 DNA is TGTGCCAGCAGCACAGGGACAACGGCTTTCTTT. Encoded protein: CASSTGTTAFF.

The chain is built from TRBV19 and TRBJ1-2; D might be TRBD1 (5 bases). Germline V gene lookup returns CDR1 LNHDA and CDR2 SQIVND (reference sequence). V was clipped by 5 bases and J by 3 bases, with 16 bases between them. The CDR3 sequence is 15 residues long. CDR3 coding DNA: TGTGCCAGTAGTCGGAGTAGTGTAGGGGACTATGGCTACACCTTC. The encoded protein is CASSRSSVGDYGYTF.

CDR3 loop: CASSLALTGGSYEQYF. CDR3 in DNA: TGTGCCAGCAGCTTGGCCTTAACAGGGGGATCCTACGAGCAGTACTTC. The rearrangement uses TRBV5-6 and TRBJ2-7; 8 bases are a match to TRBD1. Germline V CDR1 and CDR2: SGHDT, YYEEEE. Trimming at V came to 0 bases and at J to 1 base, leaving 6 bases not matched to a gene. CDR3 length: 16 amino acids.